These 19 T cell receptor beta chains were sequenced from one sample in a study of shared clonotypes between healthy human individuals (dated by TCRdb to the early 2020s). The protocol used for the library was the immunoSEQ multiplex PCR assay. TCRdb took over this immuneACCESS table, retaining in-frame rearrangements with V and J assigned. Such tables are incomplete; in checked studies, under half of the missing clones stem from an unresolved V gene, and the remainder is unexplained. Here the sample has more than 2,000,000 clones; 93% occur a single time. The top ten clones comprise around 0.4% of the sample. The sample was naive CD4+ T cells from PBMCs. According to the study, the label for this sample's cell subset or site signals: CD45RA+ positively selected. The receptors come from a man aged 18 to 29 in good health. Some clones in this sample may be carry-over from other donors' samples.

Written as DNA, the CDR3 is TGTGCCAGCAGCTTAGGACGGCCAATCCTCTCTGGAAACACCATATATTTT. Protein product: CASSLGRPILSGNTIYF. This rearrangement joins TRBV7-9 to TRBJ1-3; D gene ambiguous. This CDR3 is 17 amino acids long. Trimming cost V 1 base and J 0 bases, with 13 bases left between them. CDR1 and CDR2 (germline): SEHNR, FQNEAQ (reference sequence).

This clone has more than one count but fewer than ten. This rearrangement joins TRBV14 to TRBJ1-5, with TRBD1 identical over 8 bases. V gave up 4 bases and J gave up 5 bases; unmatched junction bases: 7. Germline V gene data show CDR1 as SGHDN and CDR2 as FVKESK. This CDR3 contains 15 residues. CDR3 in amino acids: CASSLPGGAYQPQHF. The CDR3 bases are TGTGCCAGCAGCCTACCAGGGGGCGCCTATCAGCCCCAGCATTTT.

This clone appeared once. J is TRBJ1-2 and V is TRBV14; 8 bases fit TRBD1. This CDR3 contains 15 residues. The V gene's germline CDR1 is SGHDN and CDR2 FVKESK. The V and J ends lost 4 bases and 5 bases, in that order; junction bases with no gene match: 9. In DNA form, the CDR3 reads TGTGCCAGCAGCCGCTACGTGGACAGGGATTATGGCTACACCTTC. The encoded protein is CASSRYVDRDYGYTF. The full variable domain, with the rest looked up from reference TRBV14 and TRBJ1-2, is EAGVTQFPSHSVIEKGQTVTLRCDPISGHDNLYWYRRVMGKEIKFLLHFVKESKQDESGMPNNRFLAERTGGTYSTLKVQPAELEDSGVYFCASSRYVDRDYGYTFGSGTRLTVV.

This chain links TRBV5-1 with TRBJ2-5; D assignment may be TRBD1 or TRBD2 (6 bases each). CDR1 and CDR2 (germline): SGHRS, YFSETQ. V gave up 0 bases and J gave up 0 bases, with 18 bases separating them. There are 18 residues in the CDR3. CDR3 sequence (DNA): TGCGCCAGCAGCTTGGTAGCCGGGGGCGGACCGTACCAAGAGACCCAGTACTTC. As protein: CASSLVAGGGPYQETQYF.

This chain links TRBV5-1 with TRBJ2-7; D might be TRBD1 (6 bases). V was pared by 0 bases and J by 4 bases, with 11 bases between. CDR3 length equals 14 residues. Germline V gene sequence: CDR1 SGHRS, CDR2 YFSETQ. CDR3 DNA: TGCGCCAGCAGCTTGGTTCGGCAGGGGTACGAGCAGTACTTC. It translates to CASSLVRQGYEQYF.

This clone has just one count. V usage is TRBV28 and J usage is TRBJ2-3; 9 nucleotides line up with TRBD2. Trimming at V came to 6 bases and at J to 4 bases, leaving 8 bases not matched to a gene. This CDR3 has 15 amino acids. CDR1 and CDR2 from the germline V gene are MDHEN and SYDVKM. The CDR3 here is CASSLAGVRADTQYF. DNA of the CDR3: TGTGCCAGCAGCTTAGCGGGAGTAAGGGCAGATACGCAGTATTTT.

The V and J genes are TRBV28 and TRBJ2-7; D tentatively fits TRBD1 or TRBD2 (5 bases each). Trimming pared 6 bases from V and 0 bases from J, leaving 12 bases between. Looked up from germline, CDR1 is MDHEN and CDR2 is SYDVKM. CDR3 length equals 14 residues. CDR3 nucleotides: TGTGCCAGCAGCCAAGGGACGCTCTCCTACGAGCAGTACTTC. It codes for CASSQGTLSYEQYF.

The V call is TRBV5-8, the J call TRBJ1-1; 9 nucleotides align to TRBD1. The V segment lost 5 bases and the J segment 8 bases; nucleotides outside the gene matches: 4. CDR1 SGHTS and CDR2 YDEGEE come from the germline V gene. The CDR3 is 12 amino acids. CDR3 in DNA: TGTGCCAGCAGAAGGACAGGGGTGGAAGCTTTCTTT. It codes for CASRRTGVEAFF.

The rearrangement uses TRBV2 and TRBJ1-4; a weak D match, TRBD1 (5 bases). Germline lookup yields CDR1 SNHLY and CDR2 FYNNEI. The length of the CDR3 is 12 residues. The V end was cut by 6 bases, the J end by 6 bases, with 8 bases between. In nucleotides, the CDR3 is TGTGCCAGCAGAGCCAGGGATGAAAAACTGTTTTTT. Its protein product is CASRARDEKLFF.

V gene TRBV28 combines with J gene TRBJ2-5; no clear D. The CDR3 is 14 amino acids. V lost 5 bases and J 1 base, leaving 11 bases between the germline ends. Germline assignment: CDR1 MDHEN and CDR2 SYDVKM. The CDR3 nucleotides read TGTGCCAGCAGTACCCCGATTTTCCAAGAGACCCAGTACTTC. It specifies CASSTPIFQETQYF.

The rearrangement links TRBV20-1 to TRBJ1-2; D unclear. Per germline, CDR1 DFQATT and CDR2 SNEGSKA (reference sequence). CDR3 length: 10 residues. The ends were cut back, 4 bases at V and 8 bases at J, with 8 bases in the middle. CDR3 sequence: CSAKGSGYTF. CDR3 nucleotide sequence: TGCAGTGCTAAGGGAAGCGGCTACACCTTC.

J is TRBJ2-2 and V is TRBV29-1; D could derive from TRBD1 or TRBD2 (6 bases each). Germline V gene data show CDR1 as SQVTM and CDR2 as ANQGSEA. The CDR3 consists of 15 residues. V was pared by 6 bases and J by 3 bases, with 17 bases between. The CDR3 nucleotides read TGCAGCGTGACCCCAGGGGACTCGCACACCGGGGAGCTGTTTTTT. Amino acid sequence: CSVTPGDSHTGELFF.

The chain couples TRBV5-1 to TRBJ2-5, with 10 bases matching TRBD1. Looked up from germline, CDR1 is SGHRS and CDR2 is YFSETQ. The CDR3 covers 16 residues. V lost 1 base, J lost 2 bases, and 5 bases stayed unmatched. This CDR3 reads CASSLSGQGRQETQYF. CDR3 nucleotides: TGCGCCAGCAGCTTGTCGGGACAGGGGCGACAAGAGACCCAGTACTTC.

The chain is built from TRBV5-4 and TRBJ1-1; 7 positions match TRBD1. The CDR3 extends over 15 amino acids. From germline, CDR1 is SGHNT and CDR2 YYREEE (reference sequence). V lost 2 bases to trimming and J lost 4 bases; unmatched junction nucleotides: 8. In DNA, the CDR3 is TGTGCCAGCAGCTTAGGAGACAGGGAGGGCACTGAAGCTTTCTTT. It yields the protein CASSLGDREGTEAFF.

On this clone itself: This same CDR3 is encoded by further DNA sequences in the sample. J is TRBJ2-7 and V is TRBV6-6, with D unclear. This CDR3 is 11 amino acids long. The V and J ends lost 0 bases and 7 bases respectively, with 4 bases between them. The germline V gene encodes CDR1 MNHNY and CDR2 SVGAGI (reference sequence). Here the CDR3 DNA reads TGTGCCAGCAGTTACTCGACGGAGCAGTACTTC. This sequence encodes CASSYSTEQYF.

The gene calls are TRBV29-1 and TRBJ1-1; 8 bases align to TRBD1. Germline values: CDR1 SQVTM, CDR2 ANQGSEA. V lost 4 bases to trimming and J lost 2 bases; unmatched junction nucleotides: 6. The CDR3 contains 14 residues. Written as DNA, the CDR3 is TGCAGCGTTGGTCGGACAGGGAGAAACACTGAAGCTTTCTTT. Translated: CSVGRTGRNTEAFF.

As for this clone: The same CDR3 arises from other DNA sequences in this sample as well. The chain is built from TRBV5-1 and TRBJ2-3; no clear D gene. CDR1 is SGHRS and CDR2 is YFSETQ in the germline V gene. Trimming took 4 bases from V and 0 from J, leaving 9 bases between them. The length of the CDR3 is 14 residues. CDR3 DNA sequence: TGCGCCAGCAGCATGACTTCAAGCACAGATACGCAGTATTTT. Translated: CASSMTSSTDTQYF.

The chain recombines TRBV2 with TRBJ2-1, with no clear D. V lost 7 bases, J lost 0 bases, and 10 bases lay in between. The germline V gene has CDR1 SNHLY and CDR2 FYNNEI. This CDR3 contains 14 residues. CDR3 sequence: CASTGSNSYNEQFF. The CDR3 DNA is TGTGCCAGCACGGGCTCTAACTCCTACAATGAGCAGTTCTTC. The variable domain in full, with the rest retrieved from reference TRBV2 and TRBJ2-1, is EPEVTQTPSHQVTQMGQEVILRCVPISNHLYFYWYRQILGQKVEFLVSFYNNEISEKSEIFDDQFSVERPDGSNFTLKIRSTKLEDSAMYFCASTGSNSYNEQFFGPGTRLTVL.

This chain uses TRBV28 with TRBJ2-3; 8 positions match TRBD1. The germline gives CDR1 MDHEN, CDR2 SYDVKM. This CDR3 has 16 residues. Trimming at V came to 3 bases and at J to 4 bases, leaving 9 bases not matched to a gene. The CDR3 loop is CASSLSGQGAADTQYF. In DNA, the CDR3 is TGTGCCAGCAGTTTGTCTGGCCAGGGGGCCGCAGATACGCAGTATTTT.